The 6 T cell receptor beta chains below all came from one sample that was sequenced in a study of T-cell reconstitution after alpha-beta-depleted transplantation in children. A TCRbeta library incorporating unique molecular identifiers was prepared. In TCRdb, the PCR reads were re-called with MiXCR into one record per CDR3 protein. The profile shows roughly 300,000 distinct CDR3 sequences, approximately 10% of them singletons. The specimen was peripheral blood, collected 180 days after TCRalphabeta/CD19-depleted stem cell transplant. The receptors were gathered from a male patient between 2 and 15 years old who had a stem cell transplant for chronic granulomatous disease, so the T cells may come from the graft donor.

This clonotype was seen more than once but under ten times. The genes are TRBV12-5 and TRBJ2-7, with a weak D call TRBD2 (6 bases). The germline CDR1 and CDR2 sequences are LGHNT and FRNRAP. V lost 3 bases and J lost 2, with 17 bases in between. This CDR3 is 16 amino acids long. The CDR3 DNA sequence: TGTGCTAGTGGTTTTCCCAATCGGGACTTTCCCTACGAGCAGTACTTC. Its translation is CASGFPNRDFPYEQYF. Full variable domain (missing parts from reference TRBV12-5 and TRBJ2-7): DARVTQTPRHKVTEMGQEVTMRCQPILGHNTVFWYRQTMMQGLELLAYFRNRAPLDDSGMPKDRFSAEMPDATLATLKIQPSEPRDSAVYFCASGFPNRDFPYEQYFGPGTRLTVT.

At least ten counts were recorded for this clonotype. The gene calls are TRBV10-3 and TRBJ2-3; 8 bases agree with TRBD2. The CDR3 runs to 17 residues. Germline trimming cut 10 bases from V and 1 base from J; bases unmatched to any gene: 16. Germline V CDR1 and CDR2: ENHRY, SYGVKD. The CDR3 loop reads CATAARQGLGRTDTQYF. As DNA, the CDR3 is TGTGCCACCGCCGCGCGCCAGGGACTAGGTCGCACAGATACGCAGTATTTT.

This clonotype was counted many times. The chain employs TRBV7-9 and TRBJ2-7; D is perhaps TRBD2 (6 bases). This CDR3 is built from 15 residues. Germline CDR1 SEHNR, CDR2 FQNEAQ (reference sequence). V lost 4 bases and J 3 bases, leaving 16 bases between the germline ends. The CDR3 region is CASSSPGARYYEQYF. The CDR3 nucleotides read TGTGCCAGCAGCTCCCCGGGAGCCAGATACTACGAGCAGTACTTC.

This clonotype has only a few counts. The chain couples TRBV6-1 to TRBJ1-1; maybe TRBD1 (5 bases). Trimming shortened V by 6 bases and J by 4 bases, and 18 bases separated the two germline ends. Germline assignment: CDR1 MNHNS and CDR2 SASEGT. The CDR3 consists of 15 residues. CDR3 DNA sequence: TGTGCCAGCAGGACCCTCTTGTGGGGCGGCACTGAAGCTTTCTTT. Its translation is CASRTLLWGGTEAFF.

In this sample, this clonotype turned up a few times. V usage is TRBV29-1 and J usage is TRBJ2-5; 13 bases are a match to TRBD2. V gave up 3 bases and J gave up 4 bases; unmatched junction bases: 11. Germline V CDR1 and CDR2: SQVTM, ANQGSEA. The CDR3 covers 17 residues. The CDR3 reads CSVDRLAGGQMGETQYF. CDR3 nucleotides: TGCAGCGTTGACCGACTAGCGGGGGGCCAGATGGGAGAGACCCAGTACTTC.

This clonotype was observed at least ten times. This chain links TRBV6-5 with TRBJ2-5; D remains unclear. The CDR3 loop spans 13 amino acids. V was trimmed by 0 bases and J by 7 bases, leaving 9 bases between them. CDR1 is MNHEY, CDR2 SVGAGI, per germline. The CDR3 sequence: CASSYSSVGTQYF. For the CDR3, the DNA is TGTGCCAGCAGTTACTCGTCGGTTGGGACCCAGTACTTC.